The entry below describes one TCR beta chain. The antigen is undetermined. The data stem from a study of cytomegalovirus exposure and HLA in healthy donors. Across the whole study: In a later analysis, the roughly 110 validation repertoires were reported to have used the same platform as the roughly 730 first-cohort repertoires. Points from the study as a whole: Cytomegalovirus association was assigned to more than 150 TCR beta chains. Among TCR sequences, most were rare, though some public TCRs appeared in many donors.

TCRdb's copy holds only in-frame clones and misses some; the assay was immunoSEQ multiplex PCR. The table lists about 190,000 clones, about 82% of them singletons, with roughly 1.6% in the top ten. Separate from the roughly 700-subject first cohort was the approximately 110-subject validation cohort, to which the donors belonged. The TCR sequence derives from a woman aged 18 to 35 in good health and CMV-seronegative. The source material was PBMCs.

The CDR3 here is CASSSQIFSGANVLTF. DNA of the CDR3: TGTGCCAGCAGCTCACAGATCTTTTCTGGGGCCAACGTCCTGACTTTC. The gene calls are TRBV4-2 and TRBJ2-6; D is undetermined. This CDR3 has 16 residues. From germline, CDR1 is LGHNA and CDR2 YNFKEQ. The V end lost 5 bases, the J end lost 1 base, and 12 bases lay between the germline ends.